The present T cell receptor (beta chain) was sequenced within a study of graft-versus-host responses after intestinal transplantation. At the level of the study: Those transplanted obtained multivisceral, liver-intestinal, or isolated intestinal grafts. General study results and limits: Subjects displaying graft-donor T cell macrochimerism possessed elevated graft-versus-host to host-versus-graft clonal ratios inside allografts. Circulating GvH clone levels at their peak were associated with HvG declines (early post-transplant). GvH clones detected in recipient marrow included some appearing first in ileum or blood.

Using immunoSEQ multiplex PCR, the repertoire was profiled, and TCRdb retains in-frame clones only, with some absent. The sample shows tens of thousands of clones, about 94% of them seen only once. A note on this clone: The antigen is unknown.

Germline loops: CDR1 SEHNR, CDR2 FQNEAQ (reference sequence). This CDR3 is 16 amino acids long. With 5 bases clipped from V and 3 bases from J, the junction kept 10 bases outside the gene matches. The chain couples TRBV7-9 to TRBJ1-5, with 7 positions matching TRBD1. The sample was unstimulated CD4+ T cells sorted from spleen or lymph node cells, taken before transplant. The clonotype was recovered from a human donor who was the organ donor for an intestinal transplant. CDR3 in amino acids: CASSAYGTVLNQPQHF. The CDR3 coding sequence is TGTGCCAGCAGCGCTTATGGGACAGTACTCAATCAGCCCCAGCATTTT.